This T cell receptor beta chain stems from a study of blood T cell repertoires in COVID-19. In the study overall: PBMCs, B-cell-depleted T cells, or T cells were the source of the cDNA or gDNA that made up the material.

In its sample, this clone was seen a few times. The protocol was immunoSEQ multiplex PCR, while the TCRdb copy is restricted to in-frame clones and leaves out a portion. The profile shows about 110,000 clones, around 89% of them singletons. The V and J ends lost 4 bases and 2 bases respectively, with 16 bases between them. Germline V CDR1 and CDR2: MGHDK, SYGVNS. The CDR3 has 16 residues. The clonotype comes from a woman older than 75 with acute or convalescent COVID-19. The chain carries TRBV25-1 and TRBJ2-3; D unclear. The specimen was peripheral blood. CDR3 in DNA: TGTGCCAGCAGTGTGTCTCGCGGCCTTTCCACAGATACGCAGTATTTT. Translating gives CASSVSRGLSTDTQYF.